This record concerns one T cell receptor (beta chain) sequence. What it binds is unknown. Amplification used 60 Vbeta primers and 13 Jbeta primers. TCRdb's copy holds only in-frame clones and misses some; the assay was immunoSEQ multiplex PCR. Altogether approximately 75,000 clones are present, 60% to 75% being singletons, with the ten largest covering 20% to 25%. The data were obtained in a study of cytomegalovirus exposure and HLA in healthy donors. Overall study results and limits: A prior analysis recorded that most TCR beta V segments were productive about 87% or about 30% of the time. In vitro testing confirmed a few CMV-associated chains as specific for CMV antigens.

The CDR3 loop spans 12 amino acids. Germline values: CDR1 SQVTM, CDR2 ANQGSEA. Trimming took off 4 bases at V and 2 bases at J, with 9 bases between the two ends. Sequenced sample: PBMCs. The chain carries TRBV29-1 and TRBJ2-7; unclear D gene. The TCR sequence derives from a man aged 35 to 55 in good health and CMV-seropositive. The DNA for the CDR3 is TGCAGCGTTGTGGCGACAACCTACGAGCAGTACTTC. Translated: CSVVATTYEQYF.